This T cell receptor beta chain is drawn from a study of T-cell reconstitution after alpha-beta-depleted transplantation in children. Study outcomes and limitations: From surviving recipient T cells and thymic progenitors came the high day-60 TCRbeta diversity observed in some patients. Newly produced T cells mostly accounted for T-cell counts and diversity one year post-transplant. Several hundred rapidly expanded clones from non-depleted graft cells reportedly supplied alpha-beta T cells about two months post-transplant.

The junction had 14 bases not matched to a gene; V was cut back by 8 bases and J by 7 bases. The CDR3 is 16 amino acids. The germline CDR1 and CDR2 sequences are MNHEY and SVGEGT. Unique molecular identifiers featured in how the TCRbeta library was prepared. TCRdb used MiXCR to reprocess the PCR reads, holding one entry per CDR3 protein. The sample consists of about 420,000 distinct CDR3 sequences, roughly 15% of them appearing once. A word on this clonotype: Its specificity is not known.

This chain connects TRBV6-2 or TRBV6-3 to TRBJ2-1, with 10 bases fitting TRBD1. The TCR was taken from a boy in the first two years of life who had a stem cell transplant for Wiskott-Aldrich syndrome, so the T cells may come from the graft donor. Here the sequenced sample was PBMCs, mostly from graft donor cells, taken 360 days after TCRalphabeta/CD19-depleted stem cell transplant. CDR3 residues: CASCNFPRTGGNEQFF. The CDR3 DNA is TGTGCCAGCTGTAACTTCCCCCGGACAGGGGGAAATGAGCAGTTCTTC.